This is a list of T cell receptor beta chains from one sample in a study of blood T cells in healthy people across ages. MiXCR was run by TCRdb on the 5' RACE reads, yielding one entry per CDR3 protein. The data contain roughly 1.9 million distinct CDR3 sequences, 30% to 40% of them singletons. The sequencing sample was made of blood. The receptors here all came from a human donor in good health. The CDR3 runs from the conserved cysteine through the conserved F or W. Fields, in order: V gene, J gene, clone size, D gene, CDR3 DNA, CDR3 protein. The D gene is left open where the match is weak. Some rows have no size entry. The others give once, few or many, or a class for an expanded clone.

TRBV12-3/TRBV12-4,TRBJ2-5,few,-,TGTGCCAGCAGTTTATACAACCGGGAGACCCAGTACTTC,CASSLYNRETQYF
TRBV4-1,TRBJ2-1,-,-,TGCGCCAGCAGCCCTGTCGGGGGTTACAATGAGCAGTTCTTC,CASSPVGGYNEQFF
TRBV12-3/TRBV12-4,TRBJ1-1,-,-,TGTGCCAGCACCTTGGACACCTCCTGGGGTACTGAAGCTTTCTTT,CASTLDTSWGTEAFF
TRBV4-3,TRBJ1-1,-,TRBD1,TGCGCCAGCAGCCCACGGACAGGGGGGGGGAACACTGAAGCTTTCTTT,CASSPRTGGGNTEAFF
TRBV24-1,TRBJ2-5,-,TRBD2,TGTGCCACCGGGGAGGGGCTGGAGACCCAGTACTTC,CATGEGLETQYF
TRBV28,TRBJ2-3,-,-,TGTGCCAGCAGCAAAACAGGAACCCTCCGAGAGACCCAGTATTTT,CASSKTGTLRETQYF
TRBV20-1,TRBJ2-7,-,TRBD2,TGCAGTGCCAAGCCGGGACTAGCTCTGCGCGAGCAGTACTTC,CSAKPGLALREQYF
TRBV5-5,TRBJ1-2,-,TRBD1,TGTGCCAGCAGCTTACAGGGGGCTGTCTATGGCTACACCTTC,CASSLQGAVYGYTF
TRBV5-1,TRBJ2-3,many,-,TGCGCCAGCAGCCTACGCGCTACAGATCCTAGCACAGATACGCAGTATTTT,CASSLRATDPSTDTQYF
TRBV5-1,TRBJ2-3,many,-,TGCGCCAGCAGCTTGAACAGGGAGGATACGCAGTATTTT,CASSLNREDTQYF
TRBV5-4,TRBJ2-5,-,-,TGTGCCAGCAGCCCGGACCCGGGACGACAAGAGACCCAGTACTTC,CASSPDPGRQETQYF
TRBV6-5,TRBJ2-7,few,TRBD2,TGTGCCAGCAGTTACTCGGTTTGGGTCTCGGGGGGCTACGAGCAGTACTTC,CASSYSVWVSGGYEQYF
TRBV6-1,TRBJ2-5,-,TRBD2,TGTGCCAGCAGGCTCAGTAGCGGGGGGGCCGGAGAGACCCAGTACTTC,CASRLSSGGAGETQYF
TRBV7-2,TRBJ2-7,-,-,TGTGCCAGCAGCTTACCCCAGGACTACGAGCAGTACTTC,CASSLPQDYEQYF
TRBV9,TRBJ2-3,few,-,TGTGCCAGCAGCGTAGTGGGTAGCGTCGGAGATACGCAGTATTTT,CASSVVGSVGDTQYF
TRBV10-3,TRBJ1-1,-,-,TGTGCCATCAGTGGTGGAGGAGCTTACACTGAAACTTTCTTT,CAISGGGAYTETFF
TRBV4-1,TRBJ2-1,-,-,TGCGCCAGCAGCCAAGAAATACCGACTAAATACAATGAGCAGTTCTTC,CASSQEIPTKYNEQFF
TRBV12-3/TRBV12-4,TRBJ1-2,-,TRBD1,TGTGCCAGTCAGGCAGGGGGTAACTATGGCTACACCTTC,CASQAGGNYGYTF
TRBV6-2/TRBV6-3,TRBJ2-7,-,-,TGTGCCTGCAGTAGAGATCCGGGACGGACCTACTACGAGCAGTACTTC,CACSRDPGRTYYEQYF
TRBV6-2/TRBV6-3,TRBJ2-1,few,-,TGTGCCAGCAAAACGGACAGTTACAATGAGCAGTTCTTC,CASKTDSYNEQFF
TRBV15,TRBJ1-3,-,-,TGTGCCACCAGCAGAGATCTGAGGGTCGTTGGTAAAAACACCATATATTTT,CATSRDLRVVGKNTIYF
TRBV6-1,TRBJ1-5,-,-,TGTGCCAGCAGTGAGGTAGGGGTTGGTCAGCCCCAGCATTTT,CASSEVGVGQPQHF
TRBV6-6,TRBJ2-3,-,-,TGTGCCAGCAGTTACAAGGGGGGGGCAGATGCGCAGTATTTT,CASSYKGGADAQYF
TRBV12-3/TRBV12-4,TRBJ1-5,-,TRBD1,TGTGCCAGCAGTTTGGACAGGGGGGAGGGACAGCCCCAGCATTTT,CASSLDRGEGQPQHF
TRBV6-1,TRBJ2-3,few,-,TGTGCCAGCAGCAAGGTGGGGGGCACAGATACGCAGTATTTT,CASSKVGGTDTQYF
TRBV20-1,TRBJ2-7,-,TRBD1,TGCAGTGCTAGATCCCCCGAGGGACAGGGTGCCTACGAGCAGTACTTC,CSARSPEGQGAYEQYF
TRBV29-1,TRBJ2-1,-,TRBD2,TGCAGCGCCGTAATTGCGGGACTAGTACAGCAGTTCTTC,CSAVIAGLVQQFF
TRBV7-2,TRBJ2-1,-,-,TGTGCCAGCAGCTTAGGGGGTGGGTATGATGAGCAGTTCTTC,CASSLGGGYDEQFF
TRBV9,TRBJ2-2,once,-,TGTGCCAGCAGCGTACCTACTCAGGGGCCGACCACCGGGGAGCTGTTTTTT,CASSVPTQGPTTGELFF
TRBV4-3,TRBJ2-6,few,-,TGCGCCAGCAGCCAAGGGCACTGGGCAAGGCATGCCCTTCCGGGCGTCCTGACTTTC,CASSQGHWARHALPGVLTF
TRBV4-1,TRBJ2-1,-,-,TGCGCCAGCAGCCGGACCGGGACTGTCCAATACAATGAGCAGTTCTTC,CASSRTGTVQYNEQFF
TRBV12-5,TRBJ1-1,-,-,TGTGCTAGTGGCGAGAAAAGCACTGAAGCTTTCTTT,CASGEKSTEAFF
TRBV6-5,TRBJ1-2,once,-,TGTGCCAGCAGGACCAGAGGGACTTATAGGGCATATGGCTACACCTTC,CASRTRGTYRAYGYTF